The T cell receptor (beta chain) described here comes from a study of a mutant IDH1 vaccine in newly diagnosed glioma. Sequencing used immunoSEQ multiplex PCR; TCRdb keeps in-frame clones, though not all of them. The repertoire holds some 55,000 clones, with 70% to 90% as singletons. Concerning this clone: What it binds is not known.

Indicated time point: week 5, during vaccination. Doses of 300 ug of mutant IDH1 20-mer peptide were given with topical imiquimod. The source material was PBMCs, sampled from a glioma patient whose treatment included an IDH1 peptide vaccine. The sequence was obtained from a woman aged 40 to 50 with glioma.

The CDR3 region has the DNA TGTGCCAGCAGCTCTCTCATCGCCTACAATGAGCAGTTCTTC. It yields the protein CASSSLIAYNEQFF. The chain recombines TRBV7-9 with TRBJ2-1, with D unclear. Looked up from germline, CDR1 is SEHNR and CDR2 is FQNEAQ (reference sequence). The CDR3 covers 14 residues. Trimming took 4 bases from V and 2 from J, leaving 9 bases between them.